This T cell receptor beta chain was found in a study of CD8+ T cells in alopecia areata. Study-wide background: Treated patients received oral tofacitinib, 5 to 10 mg twice daily. Percentage of affected scalp area was the basis on which treated patients' severity was scored. Study-level findings and limits: An increase in clonality over normal scalp was evident in lesional scalp, especially alopecia totalis/universalis. Tofacitinib significantly reduced both scalp clonality and expanded CD8+ clones among the top 100.

Comment on this clone: Antigen specificity is unknown.

It was cDNA, reverse transcribed from extracted RNA, that served as the sequencing template. TCRdb keeps only in-frame clones here, not all; method: immunoSEQ multiplex PCR. The repertoire holds approximately 200,000 clones, with roughly three fifths as singletons. As to treatment: oral pan-JAK inhibitor, 5-10 mg twice daily. The CDR3 totals 14 residues. Per germline, CDR1 KGHSH and CDR2 LQKENI. V was trimmed by 1 base and J by 1 base, leaving 5 bases between them. Material: CD4+ T cells sorted from blood, obtained at week 4, from a patient treated with tofacitinib. This TCR was recovered from a human donor with alopecia areata. The gene calls are TRBV18 and TRBJ2-1, with D unclear. The CDR3 DNA reads as TGTGCCAGCTCACCACTTCCGTCCTACAATGAGCAGTTCTTC. Its translation: CASSPLPSYNEQFF.